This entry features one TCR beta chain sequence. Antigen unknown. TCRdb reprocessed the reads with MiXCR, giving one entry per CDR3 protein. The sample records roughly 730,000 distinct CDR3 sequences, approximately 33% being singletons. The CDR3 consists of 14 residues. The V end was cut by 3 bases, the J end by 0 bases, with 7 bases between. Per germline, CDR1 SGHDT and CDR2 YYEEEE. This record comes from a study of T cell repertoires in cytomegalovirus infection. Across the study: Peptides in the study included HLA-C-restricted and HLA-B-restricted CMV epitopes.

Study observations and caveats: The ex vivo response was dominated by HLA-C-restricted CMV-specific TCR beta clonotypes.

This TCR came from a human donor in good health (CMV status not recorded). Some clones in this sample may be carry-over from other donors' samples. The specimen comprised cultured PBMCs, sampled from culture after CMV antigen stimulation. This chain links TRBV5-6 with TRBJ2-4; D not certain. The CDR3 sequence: CASSSFTAKNIQYF. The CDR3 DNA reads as TGTGCCAGCAGCTCCTTCACAGCCAAAAACATTCAGTACTTC.